The 5 T cell receptor beta chains given below trace back to one sample, sequenced in a study of shared clonotypes between healthy human individuals. Measured with immunoSEQ multiplex PCR; TCRdb has only the in-frame clones, and not every one. Among roughly 700,000 clones listed, less than 95% were seen once. The sequenced sample was memory CD8+ T cells from PBMCs. The subset denotes: CD45RO+ cells pooled with CCR7-negative TemRA cells. The receptor set was obtained from a man younger than 35 in good health. Some clones in this sample may be carry-over from other donors' samples.

V gene TRBV5-4 combines with J gene TRBJ2-7, with TRBD2 matching 13 bases. The CDR3 is made up of 15 amino acids. V trimming: 4 bases; J trimming: 1 base; junction bases outside the gene matches: 2. CDR1 is SGHNT, CDR2 YYREEE, per germline (reference sequence). CDR3 residues: CASSATSGGSYEQYF. CDR3 DNA: TGTGCCAGCAGCGCGACTAGCGGGGGGTCCTACGAGCAGTACTTC.

The gene calls are TRBV7-9 and TRBJ2-7; TRBD1 matches 7 bases. CDR3 length: 14 residues. CDR1 and CDR2 (germline): SEHNR, FQNEAQ (reference sequence). The trim removed 5 bases at V and 3 bases at J, leaving 7 bases unmatched. This CDR3 reads CASSTGTVFYEQYF. As DNA, the CDR3 is TGTGCCAGCAGCACCGGGACAGTCTTCTACGAGCAGTACTTC.

The chain carries TRBV4-1 and TRBJ2-7; D not certain. V was pared by 1 base and J by 5 bases, with 15 bases between. The CDR3 has 15 amino acids. CDR1 and CDR2 from the germline V gene are MGHRA and YSYEKL. Here the CDR3 reads CASSQAGVPKDEQYF. In DNA, the CDR3 is TGCGCCAGCAGCCAAGCTGGTGTTCCCAAGGACGAGCAGTACTTC.

J is TRBJ2-2 and V is TRBV15, with D perhaps being TRBD1 or TRBD2 (5 bases each). Looked up from germline, CDR1 is LNHNV and CDR2 is YYDKDF (reference sequence). Trimming removed 4 bases from V and 0 bases from J, with 24 bases in between. This CDR3 has 20 residues. The CDR3: CATSTSHGSGRRTNTGELFF. The CDR3 coding sequence is TGTGCCACCAGCACCTCCCACGGTTCGGGACGGCGAACGAACACCGGGGAGCTGTTTTTT.

The chain employs TRBV6-1 and TRBJ2-7; tentative D call: TRBD1 (6 bases). V lost 4 bases, J lost 2 bases, and 15 bases lay in between. Germline V CDR1 and CDR2: MNHNS, SASEGT. The CDR3 contains 15 residues. Written as DNA, the CDR3 is TGTGCCAGCAGTGGCCGGGTGGACAGCCCCTACGAGCAGTACTTC. This translates into CASSGRVDSPYEQYF.